A selection of T cell receptor beta chains follows, all from one sample in a study of cytomegalovirus exposure and HLA in healthy donors. Libraries were prepared by immunoSEQ multiplex PCR; TCRdb keeps only in-frame clonotypes and omits some of them. Recorded here are 95,000 to 150,000 clones; the top ten clones represent around 3.9%. The material sequenced was PBMCs. These receptors all stem from a man younger than 35 in good health and CMV-seronegative. Each CDR3 is given with its conserved first and last residue. The D gene is left open where the match is weak.

j_gene: TRBJ2-7; d_gene: TRBD2; v_gene: TRBV27; CDR3nt: TGTGCCAGCAGTCCCCGCACGACTAGCGGGTTGTGGGAGCAGTACTTC; CDR3aa: CASSPRTTSGLWEQYF
j_gene: TRBJ2-7; d_gene: -; v_gene: TRBV5-1; CDR3nt: TGCGCCAGCAGCTTGGAGGCTAGCAAGGAGCAGTACTTC; CDR3aa: CASSLEASKEQYF
j_gene: TRBJ2-3; d_gene: TRBD2; v_gene: TRBV10-2; CDR3nt: TGCGCCAGCAGCCCAGCGGGGGGGCAAGATACGCAGTATTTT; CDR3aa: CASSPAGGQDTQYF
j_gene: TRBJ1-6; d_gene: -; v_gene: TRBV28; CDR3nt: TGTGCCAGCAGTCCCCCTAGAGAAAATTCACCCCTCCACTTT; CDR3aa: CASSPPRENSPLHF
j_gene: TRBJ1-2; d_gene: TRBD1; v_gene: TRBV6-5; CDR3nt: TGTGCCAGCAGTTATGGGACAGGGACTGGCTACACCTTC; CDR3aa: CASSYGTGTGYTF
j_gene: TRBJ1-1; d_gene: TRBD1; v_gene: TRBV15; CDR3nt: TGTGCCACCAGCAGGAAATCGACAGGGGCGCGGACTGAAGCTTTCTTT; CDR3aa: CATSRKSTGARTEAFF
j_gene: TRBJ2-7; d_gene: TRBD1; v_gene: TRBV5-1; CDR3nt: TGCGCCAGCAGCGAGGACAGGGCATCTTACGAGCAGTACTTC; CDR3aa: CASSEDRASYEQYF
j_gene: TRBJ1-1; d_gene: -; v_gene: TRBV4-1; CDR3nt: TGCGCCAGCAGCCAAGTAGTACGGAGTAACACTGAAGCTTTCTTT; CDR3aa: CASSQVVRSNTEAFF
j_gene: TRBJ1-1; d_gene: -; v_gene: TRBV6-1; CDR3nt: TGTGCCAGCAGCCCCCTGTACTCGACTGAAGCTTTCTTT; CDR3aa: CASSPLYSTEAFF
j_gene: TRBJ2-1; d_gene: -; v_gene: TRBV7-2; CDR3nt: TGTGCCAGCAGCTTAGCGCTGCGACTGAGAGATTACAATGAGCAGTTCTTC; CDR3aa: CASSLALRLRDYNEQFF
j_gene: TRBJ2-2; d_gene: TRBD2; v_gene: TRBV5-4; CDR3nt: TGTGCCAGCAGCTTGGGTGCACTAGCGGGAGCCGGGGAGCTGTTTTTT; CDR3aa: CASSLGALAGAGELFF
j_gene: TRBJ2-7; d_gene: TRBD1; v_gene: TRBV2; CDR3nt: TGTGCCAGCAGTGAACTTCTGGGACAGGGAACCGAGCAGTACTTC; CDR3aa: CASSELLGQGTEQYF
j_gene: TRBJ2-2; d_gene: TRBD2; v_gene: TRBV5-1; CDR3nt: TGCGCCAGCAGCGTTACTAGCGGGGGGGACACCGGGGAGCTGTTTTTT; CDR3aa: CASSVTSGGDTGELFF
j_gene: TRBJ1-1; d_gene: -; v_gene: TRBV27; CDR3nt: TGTGCCAGCAGTTTTACCCAAAACACAGAAGCTTTCTTT; CDR3aa: CASSFTQNTEAFF
j_gene: TRBJ1-1; d_gene: -; v_gene: TRBV6-6; CDR3nt: TGTGCCAGCAGTCAAAGGGGGAACACTGAAGCTTTCTTT; CDR3aa: CASSQRGNTEAFF
j_gene: TRBJ2-7; d_gene: TRBD2; v_gene: TRBV2; CDR3nt: TGTGCCAGCGCCCGGGGGCTAGCGGGGGCTCTATTCTCCTACGAGCAGTACTTC; CDR3aa: CASARGLAGALFSYEQYF
j_gene: TRBJ1-4; d_gene: -; v_gene: TRBV28; CDR3nt: TGTGCCAGCAGTTTCAGGGTCGGAAAACTGTTTTTT; CDR3aa: CASSFRVGKLFF
j_gene: TRBJ1-2; d_gene: TRBD1; v_gene: TRBV6-4; CDR3nt: TGTGCCAGCAGCCCGGGACAGGGAAGAGGTGGCTACACCTTC; CDR3aa: CASSPGQGRGGYTF
j_gene: TRBJ2-1; d_gene: TRBD1; v_gene: TRBV11-2; CDR3nt: TGTGCCAGCAGCACAGTGACAGGGCCAAGTGAGCAGTTCTTC; CDR3aa: CASSTVTGPSEQFF
j_gene: TRBJ2-1; d_gene: -; v_gene: TRBV9; CDR3nt: TGTGCCAGCAGCGTAGGGCAGGGCAATGAGCAGTTCTTC; CDR3aa: CASSVGQGNEQFF
j_gene: TRBJ1-5; d_gene: -; v_gene: TRBV10-3; CDR3nt: TGTGCCATCAGTGCAGGCAGCAACAATCAGCCCCAGCATTTT; CDR3aa: CAISAGSNNQPQHF
j_gene: TRBJ1-4; d_gene: TRBD1; v_gene: TRBV19; CDR3nt: TGTGCCAGTAATACAGGGGCCATTAATGAAAAACTGTTTTTT; CDR3aa: CASNTGAINEKLFF
j_gene: TRBJ2-3; d_gene: TRBD1; v_gene: TRBV6-5; CDR3nt: TGTGCCAGCAGACGGACAGGGGTCGGAGATACGCAGTATTTT; CDR3aa: CASRRTGVGDTQYF
j_gene: TRBJ2-5; d_gene: TRBD2; v_gene: TRBV7-2; CDR3nt: TGTGCCAGCAGCTTGCTGGCGGGAGGACCCCAAGAGACCCAGTACTTC; CDR3aa: CASSLLAGGPQETQYF
j_gene: TRBJ1-1; d_gene: TRBD1; v_gene: TRBV30; CDR3nt: TGTGCCTGGAGTACCGAGTACCAGGGGGACCCTGAAGCTTTCTTT; CDR3aa: CAWSTEYQGDPEAFF
j_gene: TRBJ2-5; d_gene: -; v_gene: TRBV28; CDR3nt: TGTGCCAGCAGTATACAGGGTTTGGCAGAGACCCAGTACTTC; CDR3aa: CASSIQGLAETQYF
j_gene: TRBJ1-5; d_gene: TRBD1; v_gene: TRBV19; CDR3nt: TGTGCCAGTAGTATAGAGAACAGGGGGCGAGGTCAGCCCCAGCATTTT; CDR3aa: CASSIENRGRGQPQHF
j_gene: TRBJ1-3; d_gene: TRBD1; v_gene: TRBV4-1; CDR3nt: TGCGCCAGCAGCCAAGGAACGGGACAGGGATCCGGAAACACCATATATTTT; CDR3aa: CASSQGTGQGSGNTIYF
j_gene: TRBJ2-7; d_gene: -; v_gene: TRBV6-6; CDR3nt: TGTGCCAGCAGCGGGACACACTACGAGCAGTACTTC; CDR3aa: CASSGTHYEQYF
j_gene: TRBJ2-7; d_gene: -; v_gene: TRBV10-1; CDR3nt: TGCGCCAGCAGTGAGTCGATTCTCTCCGAGCAGTACTTC; CDR3aa: CASSESILSEQYF
j_gene: TRBJ1-2; d_gene: TRBD1; v_gene: TRBV7-2; CDR3nt: TGTGCCAGCAGCGAATCCGGGACAGGGGTTTATGGCTACACCTTC; CDR3aa: CASSESGTGVYGYTF
j_gene: TRBJ1-1; d_gene: -; v_gene: TRBV6-1; CDR3nt: TGTGCCAGCGGATTATGGGGAGGCACTGAAGCTTTCTTT; CDR3aa: CASGLWGGTEAFF
j_gene: TRBJ2-1; d_gene: TRBD1; v_gene: TRBV7-2; CDR3nt: TGTGCCAGCAGCGCTTATTCCGGGACAGGTTCGAATGAGCAGTTCTTC; CDR3aa: CASSAYSGTGSNEQFF
j_gene: TRBJ2-7; d_gene: -; v_gene: TRBV11-2; CDR3nt: TGTGCCAGCAGGGTAGGGGCAGCCTCCTACGAGCAGTACTTC; CDR3aa: CASRVGAASYEQYF
j_gene: TRBJ1-1; d_gene: -; v_gene: TRBV2; CDR3nt: TGTGCCAGCAGCGCCCAGGGAAATGCGGACACTGAAGCTTTCTTT; CDR3aa: CASSAQGNADTEAFF
j_gene: TRBJ1-5; d_gene: -; v_gene: TRBV19; CDR3nt: TGTGCCAGTAGTGTAGATATTCGGCCCCAGCATTTT; CDR3aa: CASSVDIRPQHF
j_gene: TRBJ2-1; d_gene: -; v_gene: TRBV27; CDR3nt: TGTGCCAGCACCTTCGGACAGCCCCCCAAGAATGAGCAGTTCTTC; CDR3aa: CASTFGQPPKNEQFF
j_gene: TRBJ1-2; d_gene: TRBD1; v_gene: TRBV5-1; CDR3nt: TGCGCCAGCAGCAAGGAGGTCCGGACAGGGGGTGGCTACACCTTC; CDR3aa: CASSKEVRTGGGYTF
j_gene: TRBJ2-2; d_gene: -; v_gene: TRBV11-2; CDR3nt: TGTGCTTCAGGGGCGGGAGTAAACGGGGAGCTGTTTTTT; CDR3aa: CASGAGVNGELFF
j_gene: TRBJ1-2; d_gene: -; v_gene: TRBV6-5; CDR3nt: TGTGCCAGCAGTTACTCCGAGGGAGGCGGCTACACCTTC; CDR3aa: CASSYSEGGGYTF
j_gene: TRBJ2-7; d_gene: -; v_gene: TRBV7-8; CDR3nt: TGTGCCAGCAGTCTCAACAGGGCCTCCTACGAGCAGTACTTC; CDR3aa: CASSLNRASYEQYF
j_gene: TRBJ1-2; d_gene: -; v_gene: TRBV15; CDR3nt: TGTGCCACCAGCAGAGATGGGGGGGCGCGAGGCTACACCTTC; CDR3aa: CATSRDGGARGYTF
j_gene: TRBJ1-6; d_gene: -; v_gene: TRBV11-2; CDR3nt: TGTGCCAGCAGCTTGTGGGGAGATTCACCCCTCCACTTT; CDR3aa: CASSLWGDSPLHF
j_gene: TRBJ2-3; d_gene: -; v_gene: TRBV5-6; CDR3nt: TGTGCCAGCAGCCCCGACCCGAAGGAGACTAGCACAGATACGCAGTATTTT; CDR3aa: CASSPDPKETSTDTQYF
j_gene: TRBJ1-1; d_gene: -; v_gene: TRBV6-1; CDR3nt: TGTGCCAGCCTTTTAACAGGGAACACTGAAGCTTTCTTT; CDR3aa: CASLLTGNTEAFF
j_gene: TRBJ2-7; d_gene: -; v_gene: TRBV14; CDR3nt: TGTGCCAGCAGCCGCGGACACCTCGCCGACGAGCAGTACTTC; CDR3aa: CASSRGHLADEQYF
j_gene: TRBJ2-1; d_gene: TRBD2; v_gene: TRBV5-4; CDR3nt: TGTGCCAGCAGCTTGGAACTAGCGGGGGGACCCTACAATGAGCAGTTCTTC; CDR3aa: CASSLELAGGPYNEQFF
j_gene: TRBJ1-1; d_gene: -; v_gene: TRBV6-1; CDR3nt: TGTGCCAGCGTATGGACAGTTGAAGCTTTCTTT; CDR3aa: CASVWTVEAFF
j_gene: TRBJ2-3; d_gene: -; v_gene: TRBV9; CDR3nt: TGTGCCAGCAGCTCAGGGGCCCCCCGTACAGATACGCAGTATTTT; CDR3aa: CASSSGAPRTDTQYF
j_gene: TRBJ1-3; d_gene: -; v_gene: TRBV29-1; CDR3nt: TGCAGCGTTGAACCCAGGTCTGGAAACACCATATATTTT; CDR3aa: CSVEPRSGNTIYF
j_gene: TRBJ1-5; d_gene: -; v_gene: TRBV19; CDR3nt: TGTGTTTCCCGGGACACCCCCAGCCAGCCCCAGCATTTT; CDR3aa: CVSRDTPSQPQHF
j_gene: TRBJ2-1; d_gene: -; v_gene: TRBV7-6; CDR3nt: TGTGCCAGCAGCTTAAGAGGTGGCGGTAGCTCCTACAATGAGCAGTTCTTC; CDR3aa: CASSLRGGGSSYNEQFF
j_gene: TRBJ1-5; d_gene: -; v_gene: TRBV18; CDR3nt: TGTGCCAGCTCACGTAGCGGGACGGTCAATCAGCCCCAGCATTTT; CDR3aa: CASSRSGTVNQPQHF
j_gene: TRBJ2-7; d_gene: -; v_gene: TRBV19; CDR3nt: TGTGCCAGTAGTCCAAAGGCTAGAACCGACGAGCAGTACTTC; CDR3aa: CASSPKARTDEQYF
j_gene: TRBJ1-4; d_gene: -; v_gene: TRBV28; CDR3nt: TGTGCCAGCAGTTATCCGGGGGCGGGGGATGGAAAACTGTTTTTT; CDR3aa: CASSYPGAGDGKLFF
j_gene: TRBJ1-2; d_gene: -; v_gene: TRBV28; CDR3nt: TGTGCCAGCAGTAAGGGACTAGTGGGCTACACCTTC; CDR3aa: CASSKGLVGYTF
j_gene: TRBJ2-3; d_gene: -; v_gene: TRBV10-1; CDR3nt: TGCGCCAGCAGTTTAAGCGGCAGTGGGAGAGATACGCAGTATTTT; CDR3aa: CASSLSGSGRDTQYF
j_gene: TRBJ2-1; d_gene: -; v_gene: TRBV12-5; CDR3nt: TGTGCTAGTGGTTTTGACACCTCCTACAATGAGCAGTTCTTC; CDR3aa: CASGFDTSYNEQFF